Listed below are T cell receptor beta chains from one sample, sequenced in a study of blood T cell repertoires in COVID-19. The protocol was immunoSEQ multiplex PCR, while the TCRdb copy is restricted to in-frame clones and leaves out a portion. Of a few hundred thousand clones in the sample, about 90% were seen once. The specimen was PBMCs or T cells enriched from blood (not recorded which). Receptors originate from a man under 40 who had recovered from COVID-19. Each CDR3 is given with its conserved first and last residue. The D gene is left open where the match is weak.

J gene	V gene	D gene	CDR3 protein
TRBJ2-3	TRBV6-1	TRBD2	CASSDPRTSGGPDTQYF
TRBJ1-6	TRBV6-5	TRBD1	CASGTGLNSPLHF
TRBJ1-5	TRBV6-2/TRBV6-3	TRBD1	CASSPGQRFWNQPQHF
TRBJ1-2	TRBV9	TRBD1	CASSPDRANYGYTF
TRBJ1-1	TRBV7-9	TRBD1	CASSLGQSNTEAFF
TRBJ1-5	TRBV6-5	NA	CASRGRQGDNQPQHF
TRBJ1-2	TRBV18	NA	CASSPPGVLNYGYTF
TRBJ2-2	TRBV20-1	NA	CSASDGMNTGELFF
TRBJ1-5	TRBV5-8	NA	CASSTYGNGYQPQHF
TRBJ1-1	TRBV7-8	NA	CASSPRTGGAFF
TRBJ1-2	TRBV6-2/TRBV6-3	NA	CASSDLQGDPNYGYTF
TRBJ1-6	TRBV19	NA	CASSIPGNSPLHF
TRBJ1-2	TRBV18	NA	CASSPATTQRVYGYTF
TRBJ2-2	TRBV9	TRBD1	CASSTGTANTGELFF
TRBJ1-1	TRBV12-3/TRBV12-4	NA	CASTVLGSGEAFF
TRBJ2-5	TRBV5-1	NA	CASSSGGVQETQYF
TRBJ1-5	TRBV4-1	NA	CASSQVVVSENQPQHF
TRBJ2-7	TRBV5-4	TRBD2	CASSFGRESSYEQYF
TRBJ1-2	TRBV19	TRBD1	CASSRDRGGSNYGYTF
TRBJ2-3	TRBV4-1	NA	CASSQERRTTTDTQYF
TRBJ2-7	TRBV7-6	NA	CASSQGSTYEQYF
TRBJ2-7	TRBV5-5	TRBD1	CASSSTGTGGYEQYF
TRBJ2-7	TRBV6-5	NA	CASRPTSYEQYF
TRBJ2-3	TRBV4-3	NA	CASSQGEAGTQYF
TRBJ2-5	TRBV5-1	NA	CASSLGAGGVETQYF
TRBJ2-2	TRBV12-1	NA	CARGGGNTGELFF
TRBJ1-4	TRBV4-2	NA	CASSQARGGGDEKLFF
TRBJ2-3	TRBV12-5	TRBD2	CASGSPHGGGTDTQYF
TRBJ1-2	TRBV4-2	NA	CASSQEGRRVLDGYTF
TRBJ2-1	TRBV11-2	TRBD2	CASSLGTSGYNEQFF
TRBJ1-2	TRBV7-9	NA	CASDSSYGYTF
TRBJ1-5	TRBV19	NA	CASTRGQKLNQPQHF
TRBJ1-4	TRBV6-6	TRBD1	CASSYGQGQYEKLFF
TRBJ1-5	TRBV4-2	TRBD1	CASSQDWGTGGQPQHF
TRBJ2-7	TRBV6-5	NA	CASSLRHSYEQYF
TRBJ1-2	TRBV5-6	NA	CASSLTGSDYGYTF
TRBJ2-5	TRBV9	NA	CASSGPDTTNQYF
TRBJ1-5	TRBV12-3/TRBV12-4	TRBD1	CASSGQGVQPQHF
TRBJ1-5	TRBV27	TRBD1	CASSLSITGDQPQHF
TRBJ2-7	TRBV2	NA	CASSGRGNEQYF
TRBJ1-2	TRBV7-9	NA	CASSPRADRAYGYTF
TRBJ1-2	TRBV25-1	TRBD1	CASESDRGSYGYTF